This TCR beta chain derives from a study of Graves' ophthalmopathy and Graves' hyperthyroidism. The V end was cut by 7 bases, the J end by 2 bases, with 14 bases between. Germline values: CDR1 SGHAT, CDR2 FQNNGV. CDR3 length equals 14 residues. Clinical symptoms, serum thyroxine, TRAb, thyroid ultrasound and orbital computed tomography were relied on for diagnosis. Researchers took RNA transcripts and amplified TCR beta CDR3 regions from them. Second-round multiplex PCR followed a first-round RT-PCR using HTBI primers. TCRdb recomputed calls from the multiplex PCR reads with MiXCR, one row per CDR3 protein. The sample lists roughly 610,000 distinct CDR3 sequences, 22% occurring once. This clonotype appeared once. Its antigen is not known. Study-level points and caveats: The 13-signature model separated ophthalmopathy from stable hyperthyroidism at 85% to 90% sensitivity and approximately 79% specificity. Ophthalmopathy progression was predicted by the model at approximately 70% sensitivity and less than 80% specificity.

Specimen: peripheral blood. The receptor was derived from a woman aged 18-29 years with stable Graves' hyperthyroidism. Some clones in this sample may be carry-over from other donors' samples. V gene TRBV11-2 combines with J gene TRBJ2-5, with D perhaps matching TRBD2 (6 bases). CDR3 DNA sequence: TGTGCCAGCACCCCACCGGGACTGCAAGAGACCCAGTACTTC. Amino acid sequence: CASTPPGLQETQYF.